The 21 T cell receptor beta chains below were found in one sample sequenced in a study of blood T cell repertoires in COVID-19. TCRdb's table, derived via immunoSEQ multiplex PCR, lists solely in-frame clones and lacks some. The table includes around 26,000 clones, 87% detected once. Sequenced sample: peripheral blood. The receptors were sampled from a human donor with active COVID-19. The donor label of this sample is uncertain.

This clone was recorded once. The CDR3 is CASTPGQGLDEQYF. The CDR3 nucleotides read TGTGCCAGCACGCCGGGACAGGGTCTCGACGAGCAGTACTTC. The rearrangement uses TRBV28 and TRBJ2-7; 9 bases align to TRBD1. Germline V gene sequence: CDR1 MDHEN, CDR2 SYDVKM. V was clipped by 7 bases and J by 5 bases; unmatched bases: 9. This CDR3 comprises 14 residues.

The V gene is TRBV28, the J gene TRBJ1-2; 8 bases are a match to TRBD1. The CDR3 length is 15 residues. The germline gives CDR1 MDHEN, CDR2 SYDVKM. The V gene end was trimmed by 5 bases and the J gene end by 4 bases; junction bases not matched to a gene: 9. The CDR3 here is CASSPRDRMSYGYTF. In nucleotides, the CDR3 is TGTGCCAGCAGTCCCCGGGACAGGATGTCCTATGGCTACACCTTC.

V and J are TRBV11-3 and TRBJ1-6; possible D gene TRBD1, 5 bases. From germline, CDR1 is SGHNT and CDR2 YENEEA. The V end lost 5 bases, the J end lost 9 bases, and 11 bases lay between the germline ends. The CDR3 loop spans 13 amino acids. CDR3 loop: CASSAQGVSPLHF. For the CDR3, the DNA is TGTGCCAGCAGCGCCCAGGGCGTTTCACCCCTCCACTTT.

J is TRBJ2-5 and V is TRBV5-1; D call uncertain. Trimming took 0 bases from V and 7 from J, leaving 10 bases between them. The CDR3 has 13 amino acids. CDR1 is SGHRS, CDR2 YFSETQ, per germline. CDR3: CASSLDGPRTQYF. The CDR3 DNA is TGCGCCAGCAGCTTGGACGGTCCGCGGACCCAGTACTTC.

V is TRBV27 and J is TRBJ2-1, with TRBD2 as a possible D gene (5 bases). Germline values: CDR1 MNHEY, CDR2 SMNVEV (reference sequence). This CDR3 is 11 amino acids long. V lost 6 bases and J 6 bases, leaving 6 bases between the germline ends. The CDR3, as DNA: TGTGCCAGCAGACTAGGCAATGAGCAGTTCTTC. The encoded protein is CASRLGNEQFF.

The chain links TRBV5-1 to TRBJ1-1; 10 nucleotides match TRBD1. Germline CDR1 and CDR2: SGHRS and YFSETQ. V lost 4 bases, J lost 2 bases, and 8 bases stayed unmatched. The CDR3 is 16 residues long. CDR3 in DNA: TGCGCCAGCAGCACCCAGACAGGGGGCAAAAACACTGAAGCTTTCTTT. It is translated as CASSTQTGGKNTEAFF.

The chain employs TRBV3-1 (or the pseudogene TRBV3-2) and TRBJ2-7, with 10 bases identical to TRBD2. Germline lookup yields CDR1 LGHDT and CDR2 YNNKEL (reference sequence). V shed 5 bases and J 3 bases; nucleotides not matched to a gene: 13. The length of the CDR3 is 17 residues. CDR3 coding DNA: TGTGCCAGCAGCAGTGCCGGGACTAGCGCCCCGGTCTACGAGCAGTACTTC. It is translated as CASSSAGTSAPVYEQYF.

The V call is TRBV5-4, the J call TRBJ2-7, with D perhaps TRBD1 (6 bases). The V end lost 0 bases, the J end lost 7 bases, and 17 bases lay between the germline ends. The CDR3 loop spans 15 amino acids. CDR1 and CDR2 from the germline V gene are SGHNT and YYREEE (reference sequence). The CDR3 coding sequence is TGTGCCAGCAGCTTGGGGCCAGGGGAGCAATATGAGCAGTACTTC. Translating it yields CASSLGPGEQYEQYF.

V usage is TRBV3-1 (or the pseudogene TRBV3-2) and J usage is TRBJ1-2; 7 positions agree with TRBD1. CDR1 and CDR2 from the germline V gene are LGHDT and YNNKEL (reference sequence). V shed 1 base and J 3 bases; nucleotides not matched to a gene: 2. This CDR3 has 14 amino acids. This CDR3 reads CASSQVGTDYGYTF. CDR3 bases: TGTGCCAGCAGCCAAGTGGGGACAGACTATGGCTACACCTTC.

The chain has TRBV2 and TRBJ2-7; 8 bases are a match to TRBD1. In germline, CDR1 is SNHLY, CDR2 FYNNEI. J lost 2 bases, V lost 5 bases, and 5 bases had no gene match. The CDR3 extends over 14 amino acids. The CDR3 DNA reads TGTGCCAGCAGTCCAACAGGGGGTCCCTACGAGCAGTACTTC. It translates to CASSPTGGPYEQYF.

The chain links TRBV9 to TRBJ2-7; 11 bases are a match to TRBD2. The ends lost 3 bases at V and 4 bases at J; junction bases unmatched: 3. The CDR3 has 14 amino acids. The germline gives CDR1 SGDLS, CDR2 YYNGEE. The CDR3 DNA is TGTGCCAGCAGCGCGGGACTAGCGGATTACGAGCAGTACTTC. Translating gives CASSAGLADYEQYF.

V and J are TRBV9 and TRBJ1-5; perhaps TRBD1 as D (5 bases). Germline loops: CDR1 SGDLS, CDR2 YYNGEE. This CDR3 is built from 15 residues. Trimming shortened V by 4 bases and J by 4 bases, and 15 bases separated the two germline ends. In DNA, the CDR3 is TGTGCCAGCAGCCCCTCCGGGGGATGGAATCAGCCCCAGCATTTT. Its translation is CASSPSGGWNQPQHF. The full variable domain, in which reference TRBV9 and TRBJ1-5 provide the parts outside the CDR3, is DSGVTQTPKHLITATGQRVTLRCSPRSGDLSVYWYQQSLDQGLQFLIQYYNGEERAKGNILERFSAQQFPDLHSELNLSSLELGDSALYFCASSPSGGWNQPQHFGDGTRLSIL.

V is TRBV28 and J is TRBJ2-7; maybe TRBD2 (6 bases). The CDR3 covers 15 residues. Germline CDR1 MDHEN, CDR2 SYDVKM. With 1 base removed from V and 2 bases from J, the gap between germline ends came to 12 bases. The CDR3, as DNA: TGTGCCAGCAGTTTATCTAGCGTCCCAACCTACGAGCAGTACTTC. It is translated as CASSLSSVPTYEQYF. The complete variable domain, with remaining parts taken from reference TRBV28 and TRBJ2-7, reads DVKVTQSSRYLVKRTGEKVFLECVQDMDHENMFWYRQDPGLGLRLIYFSYDVKMKEKGDIPEGYSVSREKKERFSLILESASTNQTSMYLCASSLSSVPTYEQYFGPGTRLTVT.

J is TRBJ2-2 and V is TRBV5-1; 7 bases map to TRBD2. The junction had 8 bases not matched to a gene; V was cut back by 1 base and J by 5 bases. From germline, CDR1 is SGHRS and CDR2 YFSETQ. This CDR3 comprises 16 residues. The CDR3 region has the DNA TGCGCCAGCAGCTTGAGCGGGACCATCCCTACCGGGGAGCTGTTTTTT. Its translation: CASSLSGTIPTGELFF.

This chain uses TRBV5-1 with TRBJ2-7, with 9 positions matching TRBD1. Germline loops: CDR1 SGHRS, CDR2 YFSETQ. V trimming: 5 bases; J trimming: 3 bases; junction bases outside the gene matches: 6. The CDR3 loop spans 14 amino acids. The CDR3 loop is CASRSGQGLYEQYF. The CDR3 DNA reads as TGCGCCAGCAGATCGGGACAGGGTCTCTACGAGCAGTACTTC.

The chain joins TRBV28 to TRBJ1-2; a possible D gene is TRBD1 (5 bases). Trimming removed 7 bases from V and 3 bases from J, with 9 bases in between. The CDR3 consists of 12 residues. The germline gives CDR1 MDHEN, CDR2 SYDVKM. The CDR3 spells CASMDNYYGYTF. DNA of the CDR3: TGTGCCAGCATGGACAACTACTATGGCTACACCTTC.

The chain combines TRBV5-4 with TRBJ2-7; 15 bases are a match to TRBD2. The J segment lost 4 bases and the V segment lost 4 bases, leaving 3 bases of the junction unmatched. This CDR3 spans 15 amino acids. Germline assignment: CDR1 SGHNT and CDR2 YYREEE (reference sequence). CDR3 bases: TGTGCCAGCAGCGGCGGGACTAGCGGGGGGTACGAGCAGTACTTC. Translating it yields CASSGGTSGGYEQYF.

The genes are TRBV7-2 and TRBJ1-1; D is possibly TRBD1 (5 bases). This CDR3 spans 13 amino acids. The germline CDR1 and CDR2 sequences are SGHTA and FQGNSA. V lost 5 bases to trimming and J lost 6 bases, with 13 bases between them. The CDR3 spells CASSMGGVPEAFF. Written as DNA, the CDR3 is TGTGCCAGCAGCATGGGGGGAGTCCCTGAAGCTTTCTTT.

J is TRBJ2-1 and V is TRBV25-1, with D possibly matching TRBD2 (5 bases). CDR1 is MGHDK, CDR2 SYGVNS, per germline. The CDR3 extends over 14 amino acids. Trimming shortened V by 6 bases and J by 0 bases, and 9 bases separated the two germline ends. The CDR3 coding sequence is TGTGCCAGCAGAGCGGAGATCTCCTACAATGAGCAGTTCTTC. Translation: CASRAEISYNEQFF. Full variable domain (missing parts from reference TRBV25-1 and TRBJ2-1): EADIYQTPRYLVIGTGKKITLECSQTMGHDKMYWYQQDPGMELHLIHYSYGVNSTEKGDLSSESTVSRIRTEHFPLTLESARPSHTSQYLCASRAEISYNEQFFGPGTRLTVL.

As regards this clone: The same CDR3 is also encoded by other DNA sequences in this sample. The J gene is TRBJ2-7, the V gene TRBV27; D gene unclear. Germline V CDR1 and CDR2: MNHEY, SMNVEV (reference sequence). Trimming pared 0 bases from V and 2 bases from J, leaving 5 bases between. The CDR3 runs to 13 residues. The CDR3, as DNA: TGTGCCAGCAGTTTATCCGGTCCCTACGAGCAGTACTTC. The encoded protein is CASSLSGPYEQYF.

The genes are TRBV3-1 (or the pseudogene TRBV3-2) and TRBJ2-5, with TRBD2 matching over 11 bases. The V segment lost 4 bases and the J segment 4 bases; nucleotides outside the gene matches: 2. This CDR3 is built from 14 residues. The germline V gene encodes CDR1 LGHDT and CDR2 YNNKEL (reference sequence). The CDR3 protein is CASSPLAGGETQYF. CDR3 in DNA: TGTGCCAGCAGCCCTCTAGCGGGAGGAGAGACCCAGTACTTC.